This T cell receptor (beta chain) was profiled in a study of molecular identifiers for immune sequencing clone quantification. About the study: RNA, taken in replicates from about 20,000 or 100,000 naive CD8 cells, was split five ways, with four sequenced.

Listed TCR primers and previously described methods were used for bulk TCR libraries. Via MiXCR, TCRdb re-called the PCR reads, giving one row per CDR3 protein. Of approximately 9,400 distinct CDR3 sequences listed, 20% to 25% are singletons. There are 14 residues in the CDR3. The V and J ends lost 3 bases and 2 bases respectively, with 11 bases between them. Germline CDR1 and CDR2: SGHVS and FQNEAQ. In the sort, naive CD8 T cells were defined as CD8+CD4-CCR7+CD45RA+. Relative to its sample, this clonotype is medium-sized. The receptor was derived from a human donor in good health. Some libraries in this study had Jurkat cell RNA spiked in. This chain uses TRBV7-8 with TRBJ2-7; tentatively, D is TRBD2 (5 bases). The material sequenced was naive CD8+ T cells from blood, with Jurkat cell RNA spiked in. Subset in this sample: FACS-sorted CD8+CD4-CCR7+CD45RA+ naive T cells. CDR3 amino acids: CASSFREYAYEQYF. DNA for the CDR3: TGTGCCAGCAGCTTCCGGGAATACGCCTACGAGCAGTACTTC.